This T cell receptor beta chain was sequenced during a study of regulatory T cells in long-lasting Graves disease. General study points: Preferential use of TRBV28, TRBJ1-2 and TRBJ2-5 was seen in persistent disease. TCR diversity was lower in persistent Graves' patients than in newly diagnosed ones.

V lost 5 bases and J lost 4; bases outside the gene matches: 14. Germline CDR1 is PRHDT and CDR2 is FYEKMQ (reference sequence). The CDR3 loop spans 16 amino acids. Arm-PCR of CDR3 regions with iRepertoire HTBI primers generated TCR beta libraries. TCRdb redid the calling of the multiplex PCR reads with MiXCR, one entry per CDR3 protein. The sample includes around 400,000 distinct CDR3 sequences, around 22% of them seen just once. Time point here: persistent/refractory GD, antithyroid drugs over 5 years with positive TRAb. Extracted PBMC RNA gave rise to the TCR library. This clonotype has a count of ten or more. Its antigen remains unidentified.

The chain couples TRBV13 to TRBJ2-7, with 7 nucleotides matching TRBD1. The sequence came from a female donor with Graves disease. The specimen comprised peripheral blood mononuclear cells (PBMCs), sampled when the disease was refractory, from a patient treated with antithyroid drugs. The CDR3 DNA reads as TGTGCCAGCAGCCGACAAGGGACAGTAGGCTCTTACGAGCAGTACTTC. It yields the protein CASSRQGTVGSYEQYF.